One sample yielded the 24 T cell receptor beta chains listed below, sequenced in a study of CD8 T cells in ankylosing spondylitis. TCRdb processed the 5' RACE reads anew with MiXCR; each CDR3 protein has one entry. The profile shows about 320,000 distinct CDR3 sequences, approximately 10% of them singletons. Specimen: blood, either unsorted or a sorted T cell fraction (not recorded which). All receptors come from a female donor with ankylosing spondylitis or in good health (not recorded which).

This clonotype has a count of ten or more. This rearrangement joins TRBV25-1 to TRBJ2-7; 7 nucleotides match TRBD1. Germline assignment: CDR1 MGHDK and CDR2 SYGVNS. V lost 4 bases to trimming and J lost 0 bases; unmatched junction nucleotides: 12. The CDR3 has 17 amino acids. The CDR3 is CASSARPGQDSSYEQYF. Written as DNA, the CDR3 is TGTGCCAGCAGTGCTCGACCCGGACAGGACAGCTCCTACGAGCAGTACTTC.

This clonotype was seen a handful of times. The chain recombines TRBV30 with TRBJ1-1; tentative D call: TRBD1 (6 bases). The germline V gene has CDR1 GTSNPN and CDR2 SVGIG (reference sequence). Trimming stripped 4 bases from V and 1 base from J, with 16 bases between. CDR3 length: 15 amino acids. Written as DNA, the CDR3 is TGTGCCTGGACCGCCCTTCGGACAGCGAACACTGAAGCTTTCTTT. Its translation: CAWTALRTANTEAFF.

Here the CDR3 reads CASSFFPQRWEVDEQFF. The CDR3, as DNA: TGTGCCAGCAGTTTTTTCCCTCAGCGGTGGGAGGTAGATGAGCAGTTCTTC. The chain has TRBV12-3 or TRBV12-4 and TRBJ2-1; perhaps TRBD2 as D (6 bases). This CDR3 region has 17 residues. Trimming removed 3 bases at V and 8 bases at J, with 23 bases between.

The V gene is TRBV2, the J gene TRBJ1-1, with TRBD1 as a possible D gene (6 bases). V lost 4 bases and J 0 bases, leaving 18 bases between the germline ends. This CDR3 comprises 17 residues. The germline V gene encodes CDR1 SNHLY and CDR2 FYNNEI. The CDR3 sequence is CASSGRTVLYMNTEAFF. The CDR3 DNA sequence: TGTGCCAGCAGTGGACGGACAGTGCTTTACATGAACACTGAAGCTTTCTTT. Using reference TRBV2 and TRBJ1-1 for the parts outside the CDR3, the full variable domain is EPEVTQTPSHQVTQMGQEVILRCVPISNHLYFYWYRQILGQKVEFLVSFYNNEISEKSEIFDDQFSVERPDGSNFTLKIRSTKLEDSAMYFCASSGRTVLYMNTEAFFGQGTRLTVV.

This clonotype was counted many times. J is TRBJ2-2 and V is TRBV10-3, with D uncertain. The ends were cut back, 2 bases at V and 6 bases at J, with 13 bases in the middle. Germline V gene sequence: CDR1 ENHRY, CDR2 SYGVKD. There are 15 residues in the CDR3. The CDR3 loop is CAISELELGPGELFF. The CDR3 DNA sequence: TGTGCCATCAGTGAGCTGGAGCTTGGGCCCGGGGAGCTGTTTTTT.

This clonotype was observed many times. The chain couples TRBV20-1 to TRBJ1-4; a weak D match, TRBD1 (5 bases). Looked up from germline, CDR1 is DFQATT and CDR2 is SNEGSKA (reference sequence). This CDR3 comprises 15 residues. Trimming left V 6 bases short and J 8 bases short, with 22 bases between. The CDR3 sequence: CSAQLPGARGEKLFF. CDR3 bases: TGCAGTGCCCAACTTCCCGGGGCTAGGGGCGAAAAACTGTTTTTT.

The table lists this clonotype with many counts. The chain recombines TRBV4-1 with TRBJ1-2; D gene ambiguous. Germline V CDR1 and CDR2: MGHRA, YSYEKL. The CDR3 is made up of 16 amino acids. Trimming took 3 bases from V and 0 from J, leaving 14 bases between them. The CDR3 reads CASSQVSGRANYGYTF. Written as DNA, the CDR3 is TGCGCCAGCAGCCAGGTCTCCGGGAGAGCTAACTATGGCTACACCTTC.

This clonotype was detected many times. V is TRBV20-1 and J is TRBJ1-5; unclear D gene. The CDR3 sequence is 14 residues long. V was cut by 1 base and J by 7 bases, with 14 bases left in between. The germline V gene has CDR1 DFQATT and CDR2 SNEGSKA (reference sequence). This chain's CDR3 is CSARVRRADQPQHF. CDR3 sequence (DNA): TGCAGTGCTAGAGTCCGGAGGGCGGACCAGCCCCAGCATTTT.

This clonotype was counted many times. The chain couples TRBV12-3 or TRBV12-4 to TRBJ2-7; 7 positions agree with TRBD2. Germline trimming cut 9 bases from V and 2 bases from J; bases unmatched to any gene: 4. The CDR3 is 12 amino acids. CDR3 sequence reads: CASMRGTYEQYF. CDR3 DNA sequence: TGTGCCAGTATGCGGGGGACCTACGAGCAGTACTTC.

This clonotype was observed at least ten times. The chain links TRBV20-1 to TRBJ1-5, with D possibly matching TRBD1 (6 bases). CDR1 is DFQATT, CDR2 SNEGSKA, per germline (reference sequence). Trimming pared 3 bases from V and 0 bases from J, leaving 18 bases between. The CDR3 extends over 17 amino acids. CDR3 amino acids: CSASEDRFPNSNQPQHF. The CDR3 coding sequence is TGCAGTGCTAGTGAGGACAGATTTCCCAATAGCAATCAGCCCCAGCATTTT.

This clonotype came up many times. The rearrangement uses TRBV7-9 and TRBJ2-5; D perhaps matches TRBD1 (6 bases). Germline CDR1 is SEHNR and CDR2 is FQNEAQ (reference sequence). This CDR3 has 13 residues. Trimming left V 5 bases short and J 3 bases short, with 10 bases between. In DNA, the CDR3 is TGTGCCAGCAGCAAACAGGGAAAAGAGACCCAGTACTTC. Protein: CASSKQGKETQYF.

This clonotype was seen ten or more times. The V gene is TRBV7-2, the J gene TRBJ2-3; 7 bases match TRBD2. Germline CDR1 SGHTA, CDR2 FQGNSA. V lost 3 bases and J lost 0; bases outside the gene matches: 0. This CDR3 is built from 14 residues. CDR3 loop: CASSFSGSTDTQYF. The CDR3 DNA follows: TGTGCCAGCAGCTTTAGCGGGAGCACAGATACGCAGTATTTT.

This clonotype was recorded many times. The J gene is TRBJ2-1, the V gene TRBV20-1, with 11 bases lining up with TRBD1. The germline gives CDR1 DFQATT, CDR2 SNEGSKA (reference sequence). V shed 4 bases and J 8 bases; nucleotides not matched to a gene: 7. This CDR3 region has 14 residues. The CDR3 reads CSAIWDRGFHEQFF. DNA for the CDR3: TGCAGTGCTATCTGGGACAGGGGGTTCCATGAGCAGTTCTTC.

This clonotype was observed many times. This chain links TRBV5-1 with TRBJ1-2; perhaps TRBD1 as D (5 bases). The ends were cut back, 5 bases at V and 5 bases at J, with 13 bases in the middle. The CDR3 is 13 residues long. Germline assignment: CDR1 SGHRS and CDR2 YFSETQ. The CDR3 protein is CASRPAEGYGYTF. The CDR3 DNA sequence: TGCGCCAGCAGACCCGCTGAGGGGTATGGCTACACCTTC.

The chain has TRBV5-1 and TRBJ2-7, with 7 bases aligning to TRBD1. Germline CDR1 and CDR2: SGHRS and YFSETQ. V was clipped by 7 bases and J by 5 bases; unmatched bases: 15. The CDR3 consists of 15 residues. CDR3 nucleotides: TGCGCCAGCTACGGGGCCCCTACAGGGGACAACGAGCAGTACTTC. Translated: CASYGAPTGDNEQYF. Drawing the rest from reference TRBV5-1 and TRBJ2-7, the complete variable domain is KAGVTQTPRYLIKTRGQQVTLSCSPISGHRSVSWYQQTPGQGLQFLFEYFSETQRNKGNFPGRFSGRQFSNSRSEMNVSTLELGDSALYLCASYGAPTGDNEQYFGPGTRLTVT.

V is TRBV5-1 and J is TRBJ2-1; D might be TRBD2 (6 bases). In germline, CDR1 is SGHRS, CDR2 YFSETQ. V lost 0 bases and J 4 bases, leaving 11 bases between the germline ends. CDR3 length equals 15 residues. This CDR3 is CASSLARDFYNEQFF. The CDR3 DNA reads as TGCGCCAGCAGCTTGGCCCGGGACTTTTACAATGAGCAGTTCTTC. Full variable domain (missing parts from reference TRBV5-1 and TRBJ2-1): KAGVTQTPRYLIKTRGQQVTLSCSPISGHRSVSWYQQTPGQGLQFLFEYFSETQRNKGNFPGRFSGRQFSNSRSEMNVSTLELGDSALYLCASSLARDFYNEQFFGPGTRLTVL.

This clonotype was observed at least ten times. CDR3 sequence (DNA): TGCAGTGCTAACGGGGGGGCTCTCGGCACAGATACGCAGTATTTT. It encodes CSANGGALGTDTQYF. The chain joins TRBV20-1 to TRBJ2-3, with TRBD2 matching 8 bases. Looked up from germline, CDR1 is DFQATT and CDR2 is SNEGSKA (reference sequence). V gave up 4 bases and J gave up 1 base; unmatched junction bases: 7. The CDR3 consists of 15 residues.

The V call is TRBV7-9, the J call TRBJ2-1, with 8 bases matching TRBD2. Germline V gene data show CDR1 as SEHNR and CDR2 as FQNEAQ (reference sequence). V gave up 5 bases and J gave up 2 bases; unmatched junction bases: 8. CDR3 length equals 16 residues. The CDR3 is CASSLLGSGAYNEQFF. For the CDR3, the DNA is TGTGCCAGCAGCCTCCTGGGTAGCGGGGCCTACAATGAGCAGTTCTTC. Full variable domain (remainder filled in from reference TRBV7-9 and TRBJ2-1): DTGVSQNPRHKITKRGQNVTFRCDPISEHNRLYWYRQTLGQGPEFLTYFQNEAQLEKSRLLSDRFSAERPKGSFSTLEIQRTEQGDSAMYLCASSLLGSGAYNEQFFGPGTRLTVL.

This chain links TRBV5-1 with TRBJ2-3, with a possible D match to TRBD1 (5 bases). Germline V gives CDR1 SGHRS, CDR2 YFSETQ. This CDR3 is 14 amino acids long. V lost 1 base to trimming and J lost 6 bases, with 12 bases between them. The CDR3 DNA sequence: TGCGCCAGCAGCTTGATCAGGGCTTCTGATACGCAGTATTTT. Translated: CASSLIRASDTQYF.

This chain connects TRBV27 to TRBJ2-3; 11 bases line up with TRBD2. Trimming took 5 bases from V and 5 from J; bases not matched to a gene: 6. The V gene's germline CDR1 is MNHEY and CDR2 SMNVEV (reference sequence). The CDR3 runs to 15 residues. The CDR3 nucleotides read TGTGCCAGCAGTCTTACTAGCGGGGGAGGAGATACGCAGTATTTT. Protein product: CASSLTSGGGDTQYF.

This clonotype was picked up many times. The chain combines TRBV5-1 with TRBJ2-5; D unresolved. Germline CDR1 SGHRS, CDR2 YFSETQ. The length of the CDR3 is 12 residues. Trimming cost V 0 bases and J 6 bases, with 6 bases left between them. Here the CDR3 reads CASSLEVQTQYF. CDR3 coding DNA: TGCGCCAGCAGCTTGGAGGTCCAGACCCAGTACTTC. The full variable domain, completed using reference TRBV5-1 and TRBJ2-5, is KAGVTQTPRYLIKTRGQQVTLSCSPISGHRSVSWYQQTPGQGLQFLFEYFSETQRNKGNFPGRFSGRQFSNSRSEMNVSTLELGDSALYLCASSLEVQTQYFGPGTRLLVL.

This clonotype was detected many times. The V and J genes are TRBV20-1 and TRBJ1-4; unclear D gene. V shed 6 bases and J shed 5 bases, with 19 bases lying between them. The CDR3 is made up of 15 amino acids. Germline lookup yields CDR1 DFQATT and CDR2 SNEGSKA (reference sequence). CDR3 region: CSATAPSLANEKLFF. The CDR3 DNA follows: TGCAGTGCCACTGCCCCCTCATTGGCGAATGAAAAACTGTTTTTT.

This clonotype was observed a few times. The CDR3 DNA sequence: TGTGCCAGCAGTACCAGGGGAGTGAACCATTACCGACTCGGGGATACGCAGTATTTT. As protein: CASSTRGVNHYRLGDTQYF. The rearrangement joins TRBV27 to TRBJ2-3; D possibly corresponds to TRBD1 (6 bases). V dropped 5 bases and J dropped 6 bases, with 30 bases sitting between them. The CDR3 covers 19 residues. Looked up from germline, CDR1 is MNHEY and CDR2 is SMNVEV (reference sequence).

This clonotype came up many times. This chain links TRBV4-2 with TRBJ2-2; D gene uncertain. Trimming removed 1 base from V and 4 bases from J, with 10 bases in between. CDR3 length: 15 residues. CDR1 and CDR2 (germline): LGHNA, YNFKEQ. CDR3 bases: TGTGCCAGCAGCCAAGGAATCGGCGGCACCGGGGAGCTGTTTTTT. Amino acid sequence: CASSQGIGGTGELFF.